This TCR beta chain was captured in a study of cytotoxic CD8 clonotypes in ibrutinib-treated CLL (dated by TCRdb to about 2021). For the wider study: The cohort included about 15 treatment-naive and ten to eleven relapsed/refractory patients; about 18 were IGHV unmutated. Responses were partial in 24 patients and complete in 2; after median about 63 months follow-up, about 15 stayed in remission and roughly twelve progressed. The response samples were drawn at a median of roughly twelve months into treatment, with a range of roughly 6 to 36 months. On average, each sample yielded roughly 260,000 productive templates and 94,082 productive rearrangements. Of the approximately 87 people in the trial, approximately 28 had longitudinal samples available. Cryopreserved peripheral blood mononuclear cells were collected before treatment, at response, and at either disease progression or sustained remission. Every remission and progressive disease sample was obtained while ibrutinib was still being received by the patients.

Overall study outcomes, separate from this receptor: Sampling times were not matched between sustained-remission and progressing patients, and lymph node repertoires were not studied. Baseline clonality exceeded that of age-matched healthy donors and correlated strongly with circulating CD8+ T-cell counts. Public clonotypes were found to be uncommon and were observed to contract or remain stable during treatment; the increase in clonality was shown to reflect expansion of private clonotypes at ibrutinib response. Clonality rose at ibrutinib response, remained stable during sustained remission, and dropped back toward baseline at progression.

Points on this clone: It has no known antigen specificity. No per-base quality is available; no much larger clone lies one base away.

According to the study, the label for this sample's time point signals: 12 months on ibrutinib. For TCR beta library preparation, 2 to 2.5 micrograms of genomic DNA were isolated from cryopreserved PBMCs. Longitudinal blood samples from CLL patients on ibrutinib monotherapy underwent high-throughput TCR beta sequencing. Patients were enrolled in a phase 2 open-label single-center ibrutinib monotherapy trial. On a MiSeq, deep resolution sequencing aimed for a depth between 1 in 1 million and 1 in 200,000 T cells, with each clonotype covered 10x on average. TCR beta libraries were generated with the immunoSEQ hsTCRB Kit. The original pipeline was this. ImmunoSEQ Data Assistant and ImmunoSEQ Analyzer were used for data analysis, and V, D and J genes were assigned according to IMGT definitions. Clonality, which ranges from 0 to 1, was calculated by subtracting the normalized Shannon entropy of productive rearrangement frequencies from one. Public clonotype analysis was restricted to overrepresented clonotypes comprising at least 0.05% of each patient's repertoire. Fewer than 15 repertoires from age-matched healthy donors, obtained from immuneACCESS, served as clonality controls. TCRdb provides this immuneACCESS table in a form limited to in-frame rearrangements. Some clones are lacking; in checked studies, under half of them reflect an unresolved V gene, and why the rest are absent is not known. D and trimming come from the DNA, and the V and J calls and clone size come from that table. This sample gives under 150,000 clones in total; approximately 90% of them show up just once. The ten largest account for roughly a tenth of the sample.

Sequencing used PBMCs, obtained after 12 months of ibrutinib treatment. The origin of this receptor is a human donor with chronic lymphocytic leukemia.

Read as DNA, the sequence is TGCAGTGCCAGTTTGGGGGAGACCCAGTACTTC. Protein translation: CSASLGETQYF. The sequence joins TRBV20-1 to TRBJ2-5; the D gene is unclear. The germline V gene (reference sequence) supplies CDR1 DFQATT and CDR2 SNEGSKA. Measured from the cysteine to the phenylalanine, the CDR3 is 11 residues long. CDR3 DNA only is kept here, 33 bases in frame from base 1. At the junction V is shortened by 6 bases and J by 5 bases, with 10 bases in between.